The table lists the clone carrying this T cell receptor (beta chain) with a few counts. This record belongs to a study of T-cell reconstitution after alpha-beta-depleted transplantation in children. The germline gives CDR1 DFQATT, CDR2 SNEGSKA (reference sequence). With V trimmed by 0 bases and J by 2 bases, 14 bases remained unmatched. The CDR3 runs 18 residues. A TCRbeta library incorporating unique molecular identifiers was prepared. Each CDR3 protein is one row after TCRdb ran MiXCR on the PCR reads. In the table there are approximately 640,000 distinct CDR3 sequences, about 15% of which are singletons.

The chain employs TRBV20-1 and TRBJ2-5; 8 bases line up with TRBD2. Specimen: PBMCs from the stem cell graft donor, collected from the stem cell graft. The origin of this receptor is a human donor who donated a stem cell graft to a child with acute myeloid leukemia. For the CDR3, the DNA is TGCAGTGCTAGAGACGTGTGGGCTAGCGGGCAACCGCAAGAGACCCAGTACTTC. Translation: CSARDVWASGQPQETQYF.